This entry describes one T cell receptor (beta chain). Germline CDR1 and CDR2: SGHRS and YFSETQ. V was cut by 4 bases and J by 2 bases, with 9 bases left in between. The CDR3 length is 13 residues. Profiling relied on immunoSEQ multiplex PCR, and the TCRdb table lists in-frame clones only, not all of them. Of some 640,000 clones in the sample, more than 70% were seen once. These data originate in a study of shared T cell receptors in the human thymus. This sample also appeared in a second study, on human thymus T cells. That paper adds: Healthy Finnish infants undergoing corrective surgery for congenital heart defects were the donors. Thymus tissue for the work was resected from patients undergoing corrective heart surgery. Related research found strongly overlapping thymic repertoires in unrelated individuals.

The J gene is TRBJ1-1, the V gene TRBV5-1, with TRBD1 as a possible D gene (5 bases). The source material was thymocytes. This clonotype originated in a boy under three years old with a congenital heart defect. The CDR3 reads CASSVQGNTEAFF. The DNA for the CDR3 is TGCGCCAGCAGCGTTCAGGGTAACACTGAAGCTTTCTTT.